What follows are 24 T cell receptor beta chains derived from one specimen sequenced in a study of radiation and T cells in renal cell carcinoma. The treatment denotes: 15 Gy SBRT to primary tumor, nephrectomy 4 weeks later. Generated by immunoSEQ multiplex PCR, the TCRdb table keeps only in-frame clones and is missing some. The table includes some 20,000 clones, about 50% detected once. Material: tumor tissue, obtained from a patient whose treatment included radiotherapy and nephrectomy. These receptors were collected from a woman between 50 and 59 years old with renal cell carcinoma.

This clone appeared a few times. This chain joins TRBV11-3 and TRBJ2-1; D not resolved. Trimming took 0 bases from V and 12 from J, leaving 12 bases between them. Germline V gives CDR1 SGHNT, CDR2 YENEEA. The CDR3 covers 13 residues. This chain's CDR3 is CASSLDGSARQFF. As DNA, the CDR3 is TGTGCCAGCAGCTTAGATGGGTCGGCTCGGCAGTTCTTC.

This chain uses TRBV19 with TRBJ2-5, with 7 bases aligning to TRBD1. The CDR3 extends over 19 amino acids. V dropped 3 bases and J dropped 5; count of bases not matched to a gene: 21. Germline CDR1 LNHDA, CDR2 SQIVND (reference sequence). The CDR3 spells CASSILLGADRDPDETQYF. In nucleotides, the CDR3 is TGTGCCAGTAGTATCCTATTAGGGGCAGACAGGGATCCGGACGAGACCCAGTACTTC.

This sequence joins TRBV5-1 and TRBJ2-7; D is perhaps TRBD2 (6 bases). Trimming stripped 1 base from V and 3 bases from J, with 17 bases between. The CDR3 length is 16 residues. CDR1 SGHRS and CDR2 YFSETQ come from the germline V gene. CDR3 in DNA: TGCGCCAGCAGCTTGAATATAGGACGGGGAGGCTACGAGCAGTACTTC. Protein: CASSLNIGRGGYEQYF.

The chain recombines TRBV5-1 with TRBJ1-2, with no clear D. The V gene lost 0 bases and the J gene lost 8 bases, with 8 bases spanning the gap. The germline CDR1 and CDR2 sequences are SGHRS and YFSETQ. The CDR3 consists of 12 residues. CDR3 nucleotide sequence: TGCGCCAGCAGCTTGGAGAGAAGGGGCTACACCTTC. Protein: CASSLERRGYTF.

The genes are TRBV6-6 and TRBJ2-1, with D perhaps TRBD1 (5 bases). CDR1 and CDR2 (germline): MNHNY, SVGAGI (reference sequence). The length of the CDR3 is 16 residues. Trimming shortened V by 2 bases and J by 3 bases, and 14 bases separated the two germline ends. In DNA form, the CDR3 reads TGTGCCAGCAGTTACGGGCAAAGCAGGGTCTACAATGAGCAGTTCTTC. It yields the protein CASSYGQSRVYNEQFF.

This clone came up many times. The CDR3 region has the DNA TGCGCCAGCAGCCAAGATTCGTGGACGGACTATGGCTACACCTTC. It codes for CASSQDSWTDYGYTF. This chain joins TRBV4-3 and TRBJ1-2; D ambiguous. Germline CDR1 reads LGHNA; CDR2 reads YSLEER. V gave up 0 bases and J gave up 3 bases, with 11 bases separating them. The CDR3 is 15 amino acids.

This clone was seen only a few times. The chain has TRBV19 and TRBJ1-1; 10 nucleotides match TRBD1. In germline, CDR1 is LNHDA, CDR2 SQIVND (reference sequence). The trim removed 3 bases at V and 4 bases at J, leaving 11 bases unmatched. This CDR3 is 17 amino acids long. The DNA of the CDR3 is TGTGCCAGTAGTATGGACAGGGGGTACGGAGGTCGCACTGAAGCTTTCTTT. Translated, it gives CASSMDRGYGGRTEAFF.

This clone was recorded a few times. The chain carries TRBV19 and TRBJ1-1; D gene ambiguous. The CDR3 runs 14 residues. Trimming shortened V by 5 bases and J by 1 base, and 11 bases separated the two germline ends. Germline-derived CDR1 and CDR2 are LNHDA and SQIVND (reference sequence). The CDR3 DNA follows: TGTGCCAGTAGTTCCTCGAGGTGGAACACTGAAGCTTTCTTT. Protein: CASSSSRWNTEAFF.

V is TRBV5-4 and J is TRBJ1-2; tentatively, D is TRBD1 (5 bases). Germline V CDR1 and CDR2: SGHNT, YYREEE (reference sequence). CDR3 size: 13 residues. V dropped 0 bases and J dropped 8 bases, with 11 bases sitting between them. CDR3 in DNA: TGTGCCAGCAGCTTGGCCGGGGCTCGGGGCTACACCTTC. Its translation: CASSLAGARGYTF.

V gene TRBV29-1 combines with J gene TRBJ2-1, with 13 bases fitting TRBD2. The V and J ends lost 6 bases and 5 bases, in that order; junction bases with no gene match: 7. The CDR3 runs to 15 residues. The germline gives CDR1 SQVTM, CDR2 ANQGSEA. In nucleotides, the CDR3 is TGCAGCGTCGTGGGACTAGCGGGGTCCCACAATGAGCAGTTCTTC. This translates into CSVVGLAGSHNEQFF.

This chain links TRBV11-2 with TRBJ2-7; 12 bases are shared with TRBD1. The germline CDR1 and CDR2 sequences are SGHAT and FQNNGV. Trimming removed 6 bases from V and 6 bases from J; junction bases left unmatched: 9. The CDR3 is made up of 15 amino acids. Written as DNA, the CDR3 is TGTGCCAGCAGAGGGGGACAGGGGGCTTTCATCGAGCAGTACTTC. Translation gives CASRGGQGAFIEQYF.

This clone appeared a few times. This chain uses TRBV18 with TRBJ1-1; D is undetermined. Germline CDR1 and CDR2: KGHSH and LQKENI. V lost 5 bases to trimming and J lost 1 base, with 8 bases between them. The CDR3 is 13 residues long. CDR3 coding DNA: TGTGCCAGCTCATCGCAGGAGAACACTGAAGCTTTCTTT. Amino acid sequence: CASSSQENTEAFF.

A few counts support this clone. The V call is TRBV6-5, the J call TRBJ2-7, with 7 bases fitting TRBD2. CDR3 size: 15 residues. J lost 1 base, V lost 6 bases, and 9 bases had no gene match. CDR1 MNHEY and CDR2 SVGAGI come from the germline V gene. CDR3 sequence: CASRLGPSGSYEQYF. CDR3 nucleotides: TGTGCCAGCAGGCTTGGGCCTAGCGGATCCTACGAGCAGTACTTC.

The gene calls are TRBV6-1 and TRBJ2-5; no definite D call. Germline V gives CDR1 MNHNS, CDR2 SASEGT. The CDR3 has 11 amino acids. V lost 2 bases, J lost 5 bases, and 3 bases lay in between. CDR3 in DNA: TGTGCCAGCAGTGAATGGGAGACCCAGTACTTC. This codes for CASSEWETQYF.

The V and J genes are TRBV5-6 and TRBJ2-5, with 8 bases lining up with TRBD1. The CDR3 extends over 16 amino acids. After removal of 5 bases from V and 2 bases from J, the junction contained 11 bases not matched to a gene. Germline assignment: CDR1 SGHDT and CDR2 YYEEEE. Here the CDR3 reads CASSYDRGRRQETQYF. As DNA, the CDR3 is TGTGCCAGCAGTTACGACAGGGGAAGGAGGCAAGAGACCCAGTACTTC. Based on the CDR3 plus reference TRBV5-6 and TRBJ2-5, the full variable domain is DAGVTQSPTHLIKTRGQQVTLRCSPKSGHDTVSWYQQALGQGPQFIFQYYEEEERQRGNFPDRFSGHQFPNYSSELNVNALLLGDSALYLCASSYDRGRRQETQYFGPGTRLLVL.

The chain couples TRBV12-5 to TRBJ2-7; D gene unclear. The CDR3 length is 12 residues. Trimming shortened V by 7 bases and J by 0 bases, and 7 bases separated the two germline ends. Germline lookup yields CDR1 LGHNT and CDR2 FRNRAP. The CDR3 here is CASVGYSYEQYF. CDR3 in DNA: TGTGCTAGTGTCGGGTACTCCTACGAGCAGTACTTC.

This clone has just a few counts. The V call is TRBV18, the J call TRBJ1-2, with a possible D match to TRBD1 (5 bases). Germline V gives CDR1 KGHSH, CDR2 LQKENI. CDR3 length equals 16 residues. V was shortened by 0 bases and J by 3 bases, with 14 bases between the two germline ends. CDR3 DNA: TGTGCCAGCTCACCACCGTCGGCAGGGTTATACTATGGCTACACCTTC. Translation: CASSPPSAGLYYGYTF.

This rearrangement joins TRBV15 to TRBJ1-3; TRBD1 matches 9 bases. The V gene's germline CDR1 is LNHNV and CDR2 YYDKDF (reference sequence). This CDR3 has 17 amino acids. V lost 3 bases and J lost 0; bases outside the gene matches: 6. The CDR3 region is CATSSYGTGISGNTIYF. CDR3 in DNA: TGTGCCACCAGCAGCTACGGGACAGGGATCTCTGGAAACACCATATATTTT.

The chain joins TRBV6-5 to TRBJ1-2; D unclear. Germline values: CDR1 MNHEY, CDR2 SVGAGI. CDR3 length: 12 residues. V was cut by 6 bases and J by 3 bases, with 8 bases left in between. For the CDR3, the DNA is TGTGCCAGCAGGAGGGTTGACTATGGCTACACCTTC. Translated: CASRRVDYGYTF.

This CDR3 is CASSSLAGGKNEQYF. The CDR3 DNA reads TGCGCCAGCAGCTCCTTAGCGGGGGGTAAGAACGAGCAGTACTTC. The J gene is TRBJ2-7, the V gene TRBV5-1; the match to TRBD2 covers 10 bases. Germline CDR1 SGHRS, CDR2 YFSETQ. Trimming took 3 bases from V and 5 from J; bases not matched to a gene: 8. This CDR3 contains 15 residues.

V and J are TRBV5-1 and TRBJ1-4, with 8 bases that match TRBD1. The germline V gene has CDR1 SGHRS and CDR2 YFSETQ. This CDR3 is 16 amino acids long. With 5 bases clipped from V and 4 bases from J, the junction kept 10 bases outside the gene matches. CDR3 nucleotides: TGCGCCAGCAGACGGACAGGGAGAAGCAGTAATGAAAAACTGTTTTTT. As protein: CASRRTGRSSNEKLFF.

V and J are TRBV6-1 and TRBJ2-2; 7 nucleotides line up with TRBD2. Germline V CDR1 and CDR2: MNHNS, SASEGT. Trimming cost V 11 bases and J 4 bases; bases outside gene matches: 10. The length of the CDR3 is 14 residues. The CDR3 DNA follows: TGTGCCGGGGGGGAGAGGATAGCCACCGGGGAGCTGTTTTTT. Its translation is CAGGERIATGELFF.

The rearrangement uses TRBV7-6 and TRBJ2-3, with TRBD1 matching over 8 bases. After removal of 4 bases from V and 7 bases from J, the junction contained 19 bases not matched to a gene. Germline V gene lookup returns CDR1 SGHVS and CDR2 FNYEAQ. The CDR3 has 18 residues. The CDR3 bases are TGTGCCAGCAGCTCTCTACCCCCGGGACAGGCCTCCCCTAATACGCAGTATTTT. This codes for CASSSLPPGQASPNTQYF.

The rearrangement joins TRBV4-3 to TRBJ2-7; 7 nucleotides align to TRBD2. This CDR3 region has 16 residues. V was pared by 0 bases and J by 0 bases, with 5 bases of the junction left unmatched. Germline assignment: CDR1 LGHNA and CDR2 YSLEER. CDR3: CASSQDRAGVSYEQYF. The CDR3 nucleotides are TGCGCCAGCAGCCAAGATCGTGCGGGGGTCTCCTACGAGCAGTACTTC.